A selection of T cell receptor beta chains follows, all from one sample in a study of blood T cell repertoires in COVID-19. Sequenced by immunoSEQ multiplex PCR; TCRdb stores in-frame clones only, minus some. In the table there are 200,000 to 300,000 clones, about 90% of which are singletons. The source material was peripheral blood. The source of these receptors is a man in his thirties or forties with COVID-19, enrolled during active disease. Both conserved end residues are part of each CDR3.

j_call v_call cdr3_aa
TRBJ1-3 TRBV2 CASTGISGNTIYF
TRBJ1-5 TRBV19 CASSILYQPQHF
TRBJ2-1 TRBV5-1 CASSTGTSGGVEFF
TRBJ2-3 TRBV2 CASNHGGQDTDTQYF
TRBJ1-2 TRBV11-2 CASRDSSNYGYTF
TRBJ2-7 TRBV4-2 CASSQEPTGGDEQYF
TRBJ2-7 TRBV18 CASSPRRGGIYEQYF
TRBJ2-1 TRBV7-6 CASSSRTREYNEQFF
TRBJ1-1 TRBV9 CASSVEAGNTEAFF
TRBJ1-2 TRBV6-5 CASSYDRNYGYTF
TRBJ2-7 TRBV5-5 CASRYSRDRGYEQYF
TRBJ2-5 TRBV2 CASPLTGGEETQYF
TRBJ2-2 TRBV24-1 CATSDAGTGGTGELFF
TRBJ2-2 TRBV4-2 CASSQDRGVGAGELFF
TRBJ1-1 TRBV18 CASSTGQFTEAFF
TRBJ1-2 TRBV7-3 CASSAGSEAGYTF
TRBJ2-7 TRBV4-1 CASSSRDGSYEQYF
TRBJ2-1 TRBV9 CASSVEGQGHNEQFF
TRBJ1-3 TRBV15 CATSRDPDTIYF
TRBJ2-5 TRBV6-6 CASRGTSGVETQYF
TRBJ1-4 TRBV7-9 CASRRTGTNEKLFF
TRBJ1-1 TRBV6-5 CASSRGRVYPEAFF
TRBJ1-6 TRBV5-6 CASSPLFGRDNSPLHF
TRBJ1-5 TRBV6-1 CASSDRDKTGNQPQHF
TRBJ2-4 TRBV10-3 CAISEPGLGNIQYF
TRBJ2-7 TRBV20-1 CSASRGGDF
TRBJ1-2 TRBV6-5 CASSFRTGRNGYTF
TRBJ1-1 TRBV7-9 CASSLEGQGAEAFF
TRBJ2-3 TRBV29-1 CSVEDRTDTQYF
TRBJ2-5 TRBV2 CASSSGQGAETQYF
TRBJ2-5 TRBV10-1 CASSNSGAETQYF
TRBJ2-6 TRBV25-1 CASKGGAHGGANVLTF
TRBJ2-1 TRBV5-6 CASSLDSYNEQFF
TRBJ1-5 TRBV18 CASSRGAGGDYNQPQHF
TRBJ2-7 TRBV7-9 CASSPRATGTATYEQYF
TRBJ2-3 TRBV3-1/TRBV3-2 CASSPGSSGGTDTQYF
TRBJ1-4 TRBV5-1 CASSLGAKGANEKLFF
TRBJ1-4 TRBV19 CASSTTNIPTNEKLFF
TRBJ1-2 TRBV6-5 CASSNRGGWGYTF
TRBJ2-7 TRBV19 CASSAGGRKGEQYF
TRBJ2-2 TRBV10-3 CAISETGTYTGELFF
TRBJ2-3 TRBV11-1 CASSLAGTDGTDTQYF
TRBJ2-1 TRBV10-3 CAISGQGYMNEQFF
TRBJ2-5 TRBV5-1 CASSSRGVETQYF
TRBJ1-1 TRBV7-9 CASSLAGDTEAFF
TRBJ1-1 TRBV5-6 CASRPQDRGSHTEAFF
TRBJ1-4 TRBV2 CASNLGGTNEKLFF
TRBJ1-5 TRBV4-1 CASSHPGQGRHQPQHF
TRBJ2-7 TRBV4-2 CASSQVQGYEQYF
TRBJ2-7 TRBV2 CASTGQGHEQYF
TRBJ1-5 TRBV7-9 CASSLLGSGDRPQHF
TRBJ1-1 TRBV27 CASSRVAGIEAEAFF